This entry lists 30 T cell receptor beta chains sequenced from one sample in a study of technical replicates of blood from a handful of donors. Sequencing was performed with immunoSEQ multiplex PCR; in TCRdb, only in-frame clones are kept and a portion is missing. The data contain about 86,000 clones, 96% of them singletons. Sequencing was performed on T cells isolated from PBMCs. These receptors originate from a human donor in good health.

The chain uses TRBV11-3 and TRBJ2-2, with 10 bases lining up with TRBD2. Per germline, CDR1 SGHNT and CDR2 YENEEA. V gave up 4 bases and J gave up 6 bases; unmatched junction bases: 5. This CDR3 has 15 residues. CDR3 sequence (DNA): TGTGCCAGCAGCTCTACTAGCGGGATAGCCGGGGAGCTGTTTTTT. Protein: CASSSTSGIAGELFF.

The J gene is TRBJ2-4, the V gene TRBV13; 12 bases line up with TRBD2. V lost 5 bases and J lost 4; bases outside the gene matches: 3. The CDR3 consists of 15 residues. Germline values: CDR1 PRHDT, CDR2 FYEKMQ (reference sequence). CDR3 bases: TGTGCCAGCAGCCAAGGGACTAGCGGGAAAAACATTCAGTACTTC. Its protein product is CASSQGTSGKNIQYF.

The chain uses TRBV7-2 and TRBJ2-1; 9 bases fit TRBD2. J gave up 5 bases and V 0 bases, and 8 bases lay outside the gene matches. Germline CDR1 and CDR2: SGHTA and FQGNSA. This CDR3 contains 17 residues. The CDR3 DNA sequence: TGTGCCAGCAGCTTAGCGCTGAGCGGGAGGAATAACAATGAGCAGTTCTTC. Its translation: CASSLALSGRNNNEQFF. The full variable domain, rest sourced from reference TRBV7-2 and TRBJ2-1, is GAGVSQSPSNKVTEKGKDVELRCDPISGHTALYWYRQSLGQGLEFLIYFQGNSAPDKSGLPSDRFSAERTGGSVSTLTIQRTQQEDSAVYLCASSLALSGRNNNEQFFGPGTRLTVL.

This chain links TRBV11-2 with TRBJ2-2; D possibly corresponds to TRBD1 (5 bases). The V end lost 5 bases, the J end lost 4 bases, and 17 bases lay between the germline ends. From germline, CDR1 is SGHAT and CDR2 FQNNGV. The CDR3 is 16 residues long. CDR3 DNA: TGTGCCAGCAGCCCTAGACAGACTCCGGTCACCGGGGAGCTGTTTTTT. Translating it yields CASSPRQTPVTGELFF.

The rearrangement uses TRBV7-3 and TRBJ2-7; a possible D gene is TRBD2 (6 bases). This CDR3 spans 15 amino acids. The V end was cut by 2 bases, the J end by 5 bases, with 16 bases between. Germline loops: CDR1 SGHTA, CDR2 FQGTGA. The CDR3 loop reads CASSLVRDSIDEQYF. The CDR3 bases are TGTGCCAGCAGCTTAGTCCGGGACTCGATCGACGAGCAGTACTTC.

This clone showed up just once. The chain is built from TRBV9 and TRBJ2-7, with D perhaps TRBD2 (5 bases). The CDR3 sequence is 13 residues long. V dropped 0 bases and J dropped 5 bases, with 9 bases sitting between them. In germline, CDR1 is SGDLS, CDR2 YYNGEE. The CDR3 bases are TGTGCCAGCAGCGTAGACGGGAAGGACGAGCAGTACTTC. Its translation: CASSVDGKDEQYF.

This clone was counted once. V and J are TRBV5-6 and TRBJ1-2; D might be TRBD1 (5 bases). The CDR3 totals 14 residues. The germline V and J ends were trimmed by 2 bases and 1 base, with 9 bases remaining between them. From germline, CDR1 is SGHDT and CDR2 YYEEEE. This CDR3 reads CASSFWGSNYGYTF. The CDR3 DNA reads as TGTGCCAGCAGCTTTTGGGGCAGTAACTATGGCTACACCTTC.

J is TRBJ1-5 and V is TRBV18, with TRBD1 matching over 9 bases. The junction had 11 bases not matched to a gene; V was cut back by 5 bases and J by 9 bases. Germline CDR1 is KGHSH and CDR2 is LQKENI. This CDR3 spans 15 amino acids. CDR3 amino acids: CASSTTGTGTVPQHF. CDR3 sequence (DNA): TGTGCCAGCTCAACAACCGGGACAGGGACGGTGCCCCAGCATTTT.

The rearrangement uses TRBV2 and TRBJ2-7; D ambiguous. V was cut by 3 bases and J by 1 base, with 10 bases left in between. In germline, CDR1 is SNHLY, CDR2 FYNNEI. The CDR3 length is 14 residues. For the CDR3, the DNA is TGTGCCAGCAGTGATTTCCAGGATTCCTACGAGCAGTACTTC. Protein sequence: CASSDFQDSYEQYF.

The V and J genes are TRBV27 and TRBJ2-7, with 10 nucleotides matching TRBD1. The CDR3 covers 16 residues. Looked up from germline, CDR1 is MNHEY and CDR2 is SMNVEV (reference sequence). The V gene end was trimmed by 6 bases and the J gene end by 4 bases; junction bases not matched to a gene: 12. In DNA, the CDR3 is TGTGCCAGCAGCCAGCCGGGACAGGGGACTAGGTACGAGCAGTACTTC. This encodes CASSQPGQGTRYEQYF.

This clone was detected only once. CDR3 region: CASMGQGGNEQFF. The CDR3 DNA is TGTGCCAGCATGGGACAGGGGGGAAATGAGCAGTTCTTC. This chain uses TRBV6-5 with TRBJ2-1, with 11 nucleotides matching TRBD1. CDR1 and CDR2 from the germline V gene are MNHEY and SVGAGI. The CDR3 covers 13 residues. Trimming cost V 7 bases and J 7 bases; bases outside gene matches: 3.

V is TRBV27 and J is TRBJ2-1; 7 nucleotides agree with TRBD1. CDR1 and CDR2 from the germline V gene are MNHEY and SMNVEV (reference sequence). The ends lost 8 bases at V and 1 base at J; junction bases unmatched: 5. The CDR3 length is 14 residues. For the CDR3, the DNA is TGTGCCAGCGGCCCAGGGGGATCCTACAATGAGCAGTTCTTC. It specifies CASGPGGSYNEQFF.

V gene TRBV6-1 combines with J gene TRBJ1-3, with D perhaps TRBD1 (6 bases). CDR1 and CDR2 from the germline V gene are MNHNS and SASEGT. CDR3 length: 14 residues. V dropped 6 bases and J dropped 7 bases, with 16 bases sitting between them. CDR3 amino acids: CASRFLNRENTIYF. CDR3 nucleotide sequence: TGTGCCAGCAGGTTCCTCAACAGGGAGAACACCATATATTTT.

The V and J genes are TRBV15 and TRBJ2-1, with TRBD1 matching 10 bases. CDR1 is LNHNV, CDR2 YYDKDF, per germline (reference sequence). The CDR3 loop spans 16 amino acids. Trimming at V came to 6 bases and at J to 8 bases, leaving 13 bases not matched to a gene. CDR3 sequence: CATRSPAGTGVHEQFF. CDR3 sequence (DNA): TGTGCCACCAGGTCGCCAGCCGGGACAGGGGTCCATGAGCAGTTCTTC.

The chain has TRBV7-9 and TRBJ2-5; 14 nucleotides agree with TRBD2. Trimming took 5 bases from V and 12 from J; bases not matched to a gene: 8. Germline V gene sequence: CDR1 SEHNR, CDR2 FQNEAQ (reference sequence). This CDR3 is built from 14 residues. In DNA, the CDR3 is TGTGCCAGCAGCCCTACGGGACTAGCGGGGGCTGAGTACTTC. It specifies CASSPTGLAGAEYF.

The chain's CDR3 is CASSISSPGLAGGYEQFF. CDR3 nucleotides: TGTGCCAGTAGTATATCGTCCCCTGGGCTAGCGGGAGGGTATGAGCAGTTCTTC. The chain is built from TRBV19 and TRBJ2-1; 12 nucleotides match TRBD2. Germline CDR1 reads LNHDA; CDR2 reads SQIVND (reference sequence). Trimming removed 2 bases from V and 8 bases from J; junction bases left unmatched: 13. This CDR3 contains 18 residues.

This chain links TRBV6-5 with TRBJ2-1; 10 bases are a match to TRBD2. Germline V lookup: CDR1 MNHEY, CDR2 SVGAGI. The CDR3 is 15 amino acids. V dropped 2 bases and J dropped 8; count of bases not matched to a gene: 6. Written as DNA, the CDR3 is TGTGCCAGCAGTTACACGTCTAGCGGGAGTCATGAGCAGTTCTTC. Protein product: CASSYTSSGSHEQFF.

V and J are TRBV28 and TRBJ2-2; 8 bases are shared with TRBD1. The ends lost 6 bases at V and 5 bases at J; junction bases unmatched: 17. Germline assignment: CDR1 MDHEN and CDR2 SYDVKM. The length of the CDR3 is 18 residues. The CDR3 protein is CASSLYGTQGASTGELFF. The CDR3 nucleotides are TGTGCCAGCAGCCTCTACGGGACTCAGGGGGCAAGTACCGGGGAGCTGTTTTTT.

This sequence joins TRBV28 and TRBJ2-7; maybe TRBD2 (5 bases). V lost 5 bases to trimming and J lost 3 bases, with 14 bases between them. CDR3 length: 14 residues. CDR1 MDHEN and CDR2 SYDVKM come from the germline V gene. DNA of the CDR3: TGTGCCAGCAGTCTAAGGACTGACTACTACGAGCAGTACTTC. Residues: CASSLRTDYYEQYF.

CDR3 nucleotide sequence: TGCGCCAGCAGCCCACTAGCGGGCCAGACCAATGAGCAGTTCTTC. Translating gives CASSPLAGQTNEQFF. This rearrangement joins TRBV5-1 to TRBJ2-1; TRBD2 matches at 9 bases. Germline loops: CDR1 SGHRS, CDR2 YFSETQ. Germline trimming cut 4 bases from V and 6 bases from J; bases unmatched to any gene: 8. The CDR3 loop spans 15 amino acids.

The chain couples TRBV7-2 to TRBJ2-1; 7 bases agree with TRBD2. V was clipped by 5 bases and J by 3 bases; unmatched bases: 10. CDR3 length equals 16 residues. Looked up from germline, CDR1 is SGHTA and CDR2 is FQGNSA. The CDR3 reads CASSQTLARNYNEQFF. The CDR3 nucleotides read TGTGCCAGCAGCCAAACACTAGCGCGGAACTACAATGAGCAGTTCTTC.

The table lists this clone with a count of one. The chain couples TRBV19 to TRBJ2-3, with 7 bases fitting TRBD2. CDR1 is LNHDA and CDR2 is SQIVND in the germline V gene (reference sequence). The J segment lost 6 bases and the V segment lost 8 bases, leaving 11 bases of the junction unmatched. The CDR3 is 14 residues long. CDR3 residues: CASFGRREGDTQYF. The CDR3 DNA follows: TGTGCCAGTTTCGGGCGCAGGGAGGGGGATACGCAGTATTTT.

The chain links TRBV5-1 to TRBJ1-4, with D perhaps TRBD1 (5 bases). Per the germline V gene, CDR1 is SGHRS and CDR2 is YFSETQ. The CDR3 consists of 14 residues. Trimming took off 3 bases at V and 7 bases at J, with 13 bases between the two ends. The CDR3 coding sequence is TGCGCCAGCAGCTCGGACCCGGGGGGTGAAAAACTGTTTTTT. It yields the protein CASSSDPGGEKLFF. Based on the CDR3 plus reference TRBV5-1 and TRBJ1-4, the full variable domain is KAGVTQTPRYLIKTRGQQVTLSCSPISGHRSVSWYQQTPGQGLQFLFEYFSETQRNKGNFPGRFSGRQFSNSRSEMNVSTLELGDSALYLCASSSDPGGEKLFFGSGTQLSVL.

The J gene is TRBJ1-5, the V gene TRBV19; TRBD1 might be the D (6 bases). The V gene's germline CDR1 is LNHDA and CDR2 SQIVND (reference sequence). CDR3 length equals 14 residues. V lost 9 bases and J lost 3, with 15 bases in between. In DNA form, the CDR3 reads TGTGCCAGCTCGGACAGAAATTTCAATCAGCCCCAGCATTTT. Protein: CASSDRNFNQPQHF.

The gene calls are TRBV6-6 and TRBJ1-1; TRBD1 agrees at 7 bases. The CDR3 runs 15 residues. The J segment lost 5 bases and the V segment lost 5 bases, leaving 11 bases of the junction unmatched. CDR1 is MNHNY and CDR2 is SVGAGI in the germline V gene (reference sequence). In DNA, the CDR3 is TGTGCCAGCAGTGCCCCCCCTGACAGGGATACTGAAGCTTTCTTT. It translates to CASSAPPDRDTEAFF.

The gene calls are TRBV27 and TRBJ2-7; possibly TRBD1 for D (6 bases). V shed 4 bases and J shed 4 bases, with 11 bases lying between them. This CDR3 contains 13 residues. CDR1 is MNHEY and CDR2 is SMNVEV in the germline V gene (reference sequence). CDR3 sequence: CASSWIRGYEQYF. CDR3 DNA: TGTGCCAGCAGTTGGATCAGGGGTTACGAGCAGTACTTC.

V and J are TRBV28 and TRBJ1-2; no clear D. The CDR3 is made up of 12 amino acids. V was trimmed by 2 bases and J by 4 bases, leaving 5 bases between them. The germline V gene has CDR1 MDHEN and CDR2 SYDVKM. This chain's CDR3 is CASSLPVYGYTF. DNA of the CDR3: TGTGCCAGCAGTTTACCGGTCTATGGCTACACCTTC.

The rearrangement uses TRBV7-2 and TRBJ2-5; no reliable D call. Looked up from germline, CDR1 is SGHTA and CDR2 is FQGNSA. The V gene lost 6 bases and the J gene lost 5 bases, with 13 bases spanning the gap. The CDR3 totals 13 residues. The CDR3 is CASRAPGLETQYF. The CDR3 coding sequence is TGTGCCAGCAGAGCCCCCGGGTTGGAGACCCAGTACTTC.

The V and J genes are TRBV28 and TRBJ1-1, with 9 positions matching TRBD1. After removal of 5 bases from V and 2 bases from J, the junction contained 6 bases not matched to a gene. The CDR3 covers 15 residues. From germline, CDR1 is MDHEN and CDR2 SYDVKM. As DNA, the CDR3 is TGTGCCAGCAGTCAAGGGGACAGGGTAAACACTGAAGCTTTCTTT. Translating gives CASSQGDRVNTEAFF.

This chain joins TRBV18 and TRBJ2-7; D remains unclear. CDR1 and CDR2 (germline): KGHSH, LQKENI. The ends were cut back, 2 bases at V and 1 base at J, with 6 bases in the middle. The CDR3 contains 13 residues. The CDR3 nucleotides are TGTGCCAGCTCACCAGTGCGTTCCTACGAGCAGTACTTC. Its translation is CASSPVRSYEQYF.